What follows is one T cell receptor (beta chain) and its context. The table lists this clone with a few counts. The specificity of this receptor is unknown. The input lacks base qualities; no much larger clone sits a single base away. This record belongs to a study of blood T cell repertoires in COVID-19 (TCRdb year 2020). With regard to the full study: Collaborator samples came from the United States, Italy and Spain and covered acute and convalescent phases of COVID-19. The samples were drawn from the first 160 participants of the ongoing ImmuneRACE study and from 950 to 1,500 subjects provided by 6 global collaborators. The repertoires were made available in a free public database intended to serve as a resource for research on the immune response to SARS-CoV-2. The prospective study material was composed of cDNA or gDNA derived from T cells, B-cell-depleted T cells, or PBMCs. The sample metadata nearly always contained a de-identified subject ID, COVID-19 status, age in years and sex. The dataset comprised deeply sampled blood TCRbeta repertoires from subjects exposed to, actively infected with, or recovered from COVID-19. Where available, HLA class I and class II types were obtained from metadata supplied by the sample provider rather than from assay-based typing. Study-wide findings and limitations: The amount of clinical and demographic metadata varied by source and participant and was provided uncurated.

The immunoSEQ Assay, a bias-controlled multiplex PCR, was used to amplify TCRbeta CDR3 regions from genomic DNA. The source study handled its data this way. The number of nucleated cells in each sample was estimated from the amplification of reference gene primers within the assay. Sequence reads were collapsed and filtered to measure the absolute abundance of every unique TCRbeta CDR3 rearrangement. Productive Simpson clonality was computed per sample as the square root of Simpson's diversity index over productive rearrangements. Imported from immuneACCESS, the table was reduced by TCRdb to in-frame sequences with V and J called. These copies leave out some clones; in studies compared against another copy, an unresolved V gene accounts for under half, and the cause of the remainder is not known. V and J calls and clone size come straight from that table; D and trimming were deduced from the DNA. This sample is represented by 310,000 or so clones; over 80% of them were singletons. Around 8.9% of the sample is held by the ten biggest clonotypes.

Based on the germline V gene, the CDR1 and CDR2 sequences are SGHVS and FNYEAQ. The CDR3 runs 14 residues from the cysteine to the phenylalanine. Just CDR3 DNA is preserved here, 42 bases in frame from base 1. Cut back by 3 bases and 4 bases, the V and J ends lie 11 bases apart. In the prospective study, participants were roughly 18 to 100 years old, resided in about two dozen geographic areas of the United States, and were enrolled through a virtual design. Cohort assignment in the prospective study relied on participant-reported clinical history from a screening survey and a study questionnaire. Recovered participants in ImmuneRACE Cohort 3 were defined as having two consecutive negative NP/OP PCR tests, clearance from a healthcare professional, or resolution of symptoms. Mobile phlebotomists in the prospective study collected whole blood, serum and a nasopharyngeal or oropharyngeal swab from every participant. Additional blood draws and questionnaires over an approximately two-month period could optionally be provided by prospective study participants. Prospective study blood samples were shipped either frozen or at room temperature before DNA extraction.

The receptor comes from a woman aged 18-29 years who had recovered from COVID-19. This chain is built from TRBV7-6 and TRBJ2-3; too little of a D gene remains to name it. The specimen sequenced was PBMCs or T cells enriched from blood (not recorded which). CDR3 protein: CASSLAPVPDTQYF. The DNA reads TGTGCCAGCAGCTTGGCCCCCGTCCCAGATACGCAGTATTTT. With the portions outside the CDR3 filled from the reference TRBV7-6 and TRBJ2-3 genes, the complete variable region becomes GAGVSQSPRYKVTKRGQDVALRCDPISGHVSLYWYRQALGQGPEFLTYFNYEAQQDKSGLPNDRFSAERPEGSISTLTIQRTEQRDSAMYRCASSLAPVPDTQYFGPGTRLTVL.